This TCR beta chain came from a study of T-cell reconstitution after alpha-beta-depleted transplantation in children. Preparation of the TCRbeta library used unique molecular identifiers. TCRdb analysed the PCR reads with MiXCR anew, one entry per CDR3 protein. In the table there are 97,000 or so distinct CDR3 sequences, less than 6% of which are singletons. Study-wide points: Expanded clones from the graft, numbering several hundred, reportedly supplied alpha-beta T cells about two months after transplant. Most T-cell counts and diversity one year after the transplant came from T cells that were newly produced.

V was shortened by 2 bases and J by 4 bases, with 15 bases between the two germline ends. Germline V CDR1 and CDR2: KGHSH, LQKENI. The CDR3 sequence is 15 residues long. As concerns this clonotype: Its target is unknown.

The starting material was PBMCs, mostly from graft donor cells, obtained 60 days after TCRalphabeta/CD19-depleted stem cell transplant. The chain has TRBV18 and TRBJ2-7; a possible D gene is TRBD2 (5 bases). This TCR was sampled from a female patient aged 2-9 years who had a stem cell transplant for Fanconi anemia, so the T cells may come from the graft donor. The CDR3 loop is CASSPLSWGVYEQYF. The CDR3 DNA sequence: TGTGCCAGCTCACCATTGAGTTGGGGAGTATACGAGCAGTACTTC.